One TCR beta chain is described in this entry. The antigen remains undetermined. The record originates from a study of T cell responses to AZD1222 COVID-19 vaccine. From germline, CDR1 is GTSNPN and CDR2 SVGIG (reference sequence). This CDR3 is built from 12 residues. The V end lost 0 bases, the J end lost 5 bases, and 8 bases lay between the germline ends. Produced via immunoSEQ multiplex PCR; TCRdb's table is partial and in-frame only. The sample shows over 150,000 clones, approximately 94% of them seen only once. Whole-study results and caveats: Close to half of spike-specific TCRs reportedly recognize unmutated variant regions. Females outnumbered males among donors, who were mostly white British; clonal diversity was possibly underestimated.

Sequences were derived from peripheral blood, sampled 28 days after the second AZD1222 dose. The clonotype originates from an adult who received the AZD1222 COVID-19 vaccine. The V and J genes are TRBV30 and TRBJ2-7; no reliable D call. The DNA of the CDR3 is TGTGCCTGGAGTGTCGGCGGAGACGAGCAGTACTTC. It specifies CAWSVGGDEQYF.